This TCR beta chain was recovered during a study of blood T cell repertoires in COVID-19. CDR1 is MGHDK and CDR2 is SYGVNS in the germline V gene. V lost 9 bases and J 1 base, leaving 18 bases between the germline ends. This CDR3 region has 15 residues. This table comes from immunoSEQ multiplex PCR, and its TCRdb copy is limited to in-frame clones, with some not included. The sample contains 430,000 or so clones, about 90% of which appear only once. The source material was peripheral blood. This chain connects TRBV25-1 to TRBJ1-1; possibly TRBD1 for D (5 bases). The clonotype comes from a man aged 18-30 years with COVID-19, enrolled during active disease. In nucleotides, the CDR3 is TGTGCCAGTCGGTCTCCGGGACTGCGGAACACTGAAGCTTTCTTT. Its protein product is CASRSPGLRNTEAFF.